One and the same sample provided the 10 T cell receptor beta chains below, sequenced in a study of CD8+CD57+ T cells in acquired aplastic anemia. The TCR beta profiling, which covered VDJ combination and CDR3 sequence, was carried out using genomic DNA as the template. TCRdb passed the reads through MiXCR, listing each CDR3 protein once. The repertoire consists of around 400,000 distinct CDR3 sequences, with just under 70% occurring once and the leading ten covering under 5%. The sequenced sample consisted of sorted CD4+, CD8+, or CD8+CD57+ T cells (not recorded which) from PBMCs. These receptors all stem from a human donor in good health, serving as a control.

This clonotype was found many times. V gene TRBV20-1 combines with J gene TRBJ1-4; D remains unclear. V lost 6 bases and J 7 bases, leaving 24 bases between the germline ends. Germline V gene data show CDR1 as DFQATT and CDR2 as SNEGSKA (reference sequence). The CDR3 is 16 residues long. The DNA for the CDR3 is TGCAGTGCCTCCCCCTCCGGTGGCTTCGAAGGTGAAAAACTGTTTTTT. As protein: CSASPSGGFEGEKLFF.

To note about this clonotype: A junction end diverges from the germline sequence, so it may reflect a read error. The V and J genes are TRBV9 and TRBJ2-1; D could derive from TRBD1 or TRBD2 (5 bases each). Germline V gives CDR1 SGDLS, CDR2 YYNGEE. The CDR3 length is 14 residues. CDR3: CASSDGAGSEAQFF. In nucleotides, the CDR3 is TGTGCTAGCAGCGACGGGGCAGGGAGCGAGGCCCAGTTCTTC.

This chain joins TRBV20-1 and TRBJ1-2; D gene ambiguous. The CDR3 consists of 12 residues. CDR1 is DFQATT, CDR2 SNEGSKA, per germline (reference sequence). The ends were cut back, 7 bases at V and 10 bases at J, with 19 bases in the middle. The CDR3 is CSVGRNEQYYTF. The CDR3 DNA reads TGCAGTGTGGGCAGAAACGAGCAGTACTACACCTTC.

The V call is TRBV5-4, the J call TRBJ2-1, with 7 bases that match TRBD1. The CDR3 spans 15 residues. CDR1 is SGHNT and CDR2 is YYREEE in the germline V gene (reference sequence). The V segment lost 4 bases and the J segment 8 bases; nucleotides outside the gene matches: 12. The CDR3, as DNA: TGTGCCAGCAGCCGTCTAGGGGGCGGAATCGATGAGCAGTTCTTC. It is translated as CASSRLGGGIDEQFF.

About this clonotype itself: Relative to the germline gene, one junction end is altered; a read error may explain this. V gene TRBV19 combines with J gene TRBJ2-5, with D uncertain. This CDR3 has 15 residues. Germline loops: CDR1 LNHDA, CDR2 SQIVND (reference sequence). CDR3 amino acids: CASRLSRRPSNVLNF. The CDR3 region has the DNA TGTGCCAGTAGGCTATCCCGCCGTCCTTCCAACGTGCTGAACTTC. Complete variable domain (other parts from reference TRBV19 and TRBJ2-5): DGGITQSPKYLFRKEGQNVTLSCEQNLNHDAMYWYRQDPGQGLRLIYYSQIVNDFQKGDIAEGYSVSREKKESFPLTVTSAQKNPTAFYLCASRLSRRPSNVLNFGPGTRLLVL.

Concerning this clonotype itself: The junction departs from the called germline gene at one end, perhaps through a read error. The gene calls are TRBV11-2 and TRBJ2-7; TRBD2 might be the D (6 bases). Germline CDR1 SGHAT, CDR2 FQNNGV. The CDR3 runs 15 residues. CDR3: CASSIDNSGAYEQYF. The DNA for the CDR3 is TGCGCCAGCAGTATTGACAATAGCGGAGCCTACGAGCAGTACTTC.

To note about this clonotype: A single base separates this from a much larger clone, so it may be a read error. DNA of the CDR3: TGTGCCAGCAGACAAGGGGTAGGTGGGGCTAACACAGATACGCAGTATTTT. Protein: CASRQGVGGANTDTQYF. This chain joins TRBV12-3 or TRBV12-4 and TRBJ2-3; tentatively, D is TRBD1 (5 bases). Deletions cut 6 bases from V and 2 bases from J, with 21 bases between. The CDR3 is 17 residues long.

The genes are TRBV2 and TRBJ1-2, with D possibly matching TRBD1 (6 bases). Germline V gene sequence: CDR1 SNHLY, CDR2 FYNNEI. Trimming cost V 9 bases and J 3 bases, with 14 bases left between them. The CDR3 extends over 13 amino acids. The CDR3 bases are TGTGCCAGGACCGCAGGGGATTACTATGGCTACACCTTC. Its protein is CARTAGDYYGYTF.

This clonotype was counted at least ten times. This chain connects TRBV5-1 to TRBJ1-5; 8 positions match TRBD1. This CDR3 is built from 14 residues. The V segment lost 4 bases and the J segment 4 bases; nucleotides outside the gene matches: 4. Germline V gene sequence: CDR1 SGHRS, CDR2 YFSETQ. CDR3 nucleotides: TGCGCCAGCAGCACCGGGACAGGTAATCAGCCCCAGCATTTT. Translation gives CASSTGTGNQPQHF.

This clonotype was seen repeatedly, ten times or more. The J gene is TRBJ1-3, the V gene TRBV7-9; D not certain. This CDR3 is built from 14 residues. Germline V gene data show CDR1 as SEHNR and CDR2 as FQNEAQ (reference sequence). The V and J ends lost 5 bases and 4 bases respectively, with 12 bases between them. The CDR3 region has the DNA TGTGCCAGCAGCCCCGAATTGAGGGGAAACACCATATATTTT. It yields the protein CASSPELRGNTIYF.